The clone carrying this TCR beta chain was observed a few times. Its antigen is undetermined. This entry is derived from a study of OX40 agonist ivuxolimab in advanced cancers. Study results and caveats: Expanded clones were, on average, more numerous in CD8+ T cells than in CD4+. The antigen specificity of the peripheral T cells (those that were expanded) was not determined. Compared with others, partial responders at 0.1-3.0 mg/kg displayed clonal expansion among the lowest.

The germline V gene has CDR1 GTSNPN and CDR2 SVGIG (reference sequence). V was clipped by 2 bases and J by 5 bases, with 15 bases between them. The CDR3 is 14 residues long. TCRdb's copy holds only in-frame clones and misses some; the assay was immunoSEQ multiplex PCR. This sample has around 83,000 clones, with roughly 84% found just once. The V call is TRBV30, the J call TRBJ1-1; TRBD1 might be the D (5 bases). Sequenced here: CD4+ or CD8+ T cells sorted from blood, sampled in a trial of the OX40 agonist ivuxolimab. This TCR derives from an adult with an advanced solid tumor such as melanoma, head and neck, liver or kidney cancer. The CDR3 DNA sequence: TGTGCCTGGAGTAGGGGCAGGGTCGCAACTGAAGCTTTCTTT. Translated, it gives CAWSRGRVATEAFF. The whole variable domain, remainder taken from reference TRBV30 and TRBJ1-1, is SQTIHQWPATLVQPVGSPLSLECTVEGTSNPNLYWYRQAAGRGLQLLFYSVGIGQISSEVPQNLSASRPQDRQFILSSKKLLLSDSGFYLCAWSRGRVATEAFFGQGTRLTVV.